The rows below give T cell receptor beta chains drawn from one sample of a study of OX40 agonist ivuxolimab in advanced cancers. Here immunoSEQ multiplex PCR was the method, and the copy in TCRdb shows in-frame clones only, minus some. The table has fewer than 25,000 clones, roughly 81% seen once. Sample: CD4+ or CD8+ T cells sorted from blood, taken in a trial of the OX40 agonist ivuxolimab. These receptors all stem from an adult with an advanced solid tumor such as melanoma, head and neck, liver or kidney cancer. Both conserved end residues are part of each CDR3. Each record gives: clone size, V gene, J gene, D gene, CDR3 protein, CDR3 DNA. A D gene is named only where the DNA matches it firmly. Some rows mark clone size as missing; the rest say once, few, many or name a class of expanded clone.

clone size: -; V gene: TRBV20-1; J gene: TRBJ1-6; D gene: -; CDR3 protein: CSARPLHF; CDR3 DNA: TGCAGTGCTCGACCCCTCCACTTT
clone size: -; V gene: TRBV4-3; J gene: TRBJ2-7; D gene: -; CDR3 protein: CASSPGLGGSYEQYF; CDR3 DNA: TGCGCCAGCAGCCCGGGCCTGGGCGGCTCCTACGAGCAGTACTTC
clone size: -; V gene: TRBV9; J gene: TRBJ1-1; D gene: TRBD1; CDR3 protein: CASSGTGVGGEAFF; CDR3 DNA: TGTGCCAGCAGCGGGACAGGGGTTGGGGGTGAAGCTTTCTTT
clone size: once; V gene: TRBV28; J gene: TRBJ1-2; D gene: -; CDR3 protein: CASSFPPAGMRYGYTF; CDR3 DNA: TGTGCCAGCAGTTTCCCCCCGGCGGGCATGAGGTATGGCTACACCTTC
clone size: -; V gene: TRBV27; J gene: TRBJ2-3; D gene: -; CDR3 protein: CASSITGLGTQYF; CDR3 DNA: TGTGCCAGCAGTATCACCGGGCTAGGGACGCAGTATTTT
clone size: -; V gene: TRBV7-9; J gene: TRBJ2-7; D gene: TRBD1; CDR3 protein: CASSVRQQGARGYEQYF; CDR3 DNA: TGTGCCAGCAGCGTCCGACAACAGGGGGCGCGAGGCTACGAGCAGTACTTC
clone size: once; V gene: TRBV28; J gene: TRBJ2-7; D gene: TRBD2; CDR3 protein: CASSIRGLAQDEQYF; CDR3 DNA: TGTGCCAGCAGCATCCGAGGACTAGCGCAGGACGAGCAGTACTTC
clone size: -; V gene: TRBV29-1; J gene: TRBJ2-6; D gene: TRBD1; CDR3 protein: CSVPRQGTVGANVLTF; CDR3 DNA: TGCAGCGTTCCCCGACAGGGGACTGTGGGGGCCAACGTCCTGACTTTC
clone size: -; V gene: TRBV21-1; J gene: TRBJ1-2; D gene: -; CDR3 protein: CASSLNPAPRGSGGYTF; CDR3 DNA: TGTGCCAGCAGCCTGAACCCTGCTCCAAGGGGGTCGGGTGGCTACACCTTC
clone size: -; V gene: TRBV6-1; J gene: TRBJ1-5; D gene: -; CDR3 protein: CASRGGAANQPQHF; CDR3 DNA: TGTGCCAGCAGGGGGGGGGCCGCCAATCAGCCCCAGCATTTT
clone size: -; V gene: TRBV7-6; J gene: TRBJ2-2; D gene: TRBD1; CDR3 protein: CASSLHAGQATGELFF; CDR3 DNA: TGTGCCAGCAGTCTCCACGCGGGACAGGCGACCGGGGAGCTGTTTTTT
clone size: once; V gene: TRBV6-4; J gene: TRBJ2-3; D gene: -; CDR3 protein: CASSDRLHTDTQYF; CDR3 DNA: TGTGCCAGCAGCGACAGGTTACACACAGATACGCAGTATTTT
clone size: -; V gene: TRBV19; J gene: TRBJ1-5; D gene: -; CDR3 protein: CASSGGLYSNQPQHF; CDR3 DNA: TGTGCCAGTAGTGGGGGACTCTATAGCAATCAGCCCCAGCATTTT
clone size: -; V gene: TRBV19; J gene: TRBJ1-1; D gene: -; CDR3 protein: CASSIQAGRTEAFF; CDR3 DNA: TGTGCCAGTAGTATTCAGGCGGGGAGAACTGAAGCTTTCTTT
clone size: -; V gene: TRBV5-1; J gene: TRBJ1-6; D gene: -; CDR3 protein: CASSLVQGLNSPLHF; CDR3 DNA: TGCGCCAGCAGCTTGGTTCAGGGGCTTAATTCACCCCTCCACTTT
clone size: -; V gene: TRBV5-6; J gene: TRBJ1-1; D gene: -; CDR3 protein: CASSLVQGIGAFF; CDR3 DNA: TGTGCCAGCAGCTTGGTACAGGGTATTGGGGCTTTCTTT
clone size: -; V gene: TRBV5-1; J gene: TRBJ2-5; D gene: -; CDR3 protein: CASTTTGPRGETQYF; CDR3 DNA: TGCGCCAGCACCACAACAGGTCCCCGGGGAGAGACCCAGTACTTC
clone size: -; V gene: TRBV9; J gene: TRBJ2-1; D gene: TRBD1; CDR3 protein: CASSVDRVGEQFF; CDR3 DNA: TGTGCCAGCAGCGTCGACAGGGTGGGTGAGCAGTTCTTC
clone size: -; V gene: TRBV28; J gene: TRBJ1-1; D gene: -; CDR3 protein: CASSVPGPDGAFF; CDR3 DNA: TGTGCCAGCAGTGTGCCGGGCCCGGATGGAGCTTTCTTT
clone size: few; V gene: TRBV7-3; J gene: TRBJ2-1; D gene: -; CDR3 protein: CASSSGTGGWNEQFF; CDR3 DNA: TGTGCCAGCAGCTCCGGGACTGGAGGGTGGAATGAGCAGTTCTTC
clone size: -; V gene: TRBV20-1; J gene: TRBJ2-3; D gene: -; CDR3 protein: CSARIADTQYF; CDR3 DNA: TGCAGTGCCAGAATCGCAGATACGCAGTATTTT
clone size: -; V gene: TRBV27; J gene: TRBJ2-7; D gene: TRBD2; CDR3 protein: CASSLGLAGTYEQYF; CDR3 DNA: TGTGCCAGCAGCCTAGGACTAGCGGGAACCTACGAGCAGTACTTC
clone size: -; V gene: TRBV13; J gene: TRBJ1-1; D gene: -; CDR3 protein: CASSWITGVFRTEAFF; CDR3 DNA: TGTGCCAGCAGCTGGATCACCGGGGTTTTCAGGACTGAAGCTTTCTTT
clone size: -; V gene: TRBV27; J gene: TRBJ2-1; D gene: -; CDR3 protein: CASSKGVSGNEQFF; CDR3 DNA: TGTGCCAGCAGTAAGGGGGTCTCGGGCAATGAGCAGTTCTTC
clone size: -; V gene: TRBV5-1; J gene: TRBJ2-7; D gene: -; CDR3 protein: CASSLGQSTYEQYF; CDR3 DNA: TGCGCCAGCAGCTTGGGACAGAGCACCTACGAGCAGTACTTC
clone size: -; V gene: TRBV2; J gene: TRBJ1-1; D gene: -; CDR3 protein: CASSGENTEAFF; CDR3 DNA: TGTGCCAGCAGTGGCGAGAACACTGAAGCTTTCTTT
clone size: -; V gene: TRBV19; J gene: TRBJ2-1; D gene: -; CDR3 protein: CASSIAGYNEQFF; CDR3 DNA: TGTGCCAGTAGTATTGCGGGGTACAATGAGCAGTTCTTC
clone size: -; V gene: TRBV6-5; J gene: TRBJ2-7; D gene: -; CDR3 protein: CASSYHAASYEQYF; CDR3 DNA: TGTGCCAGCAGTTACCATGCCGCGTCATACGAGCAGTACTTC